The clone carrying this TCR beta chain was recorded at least ten times. Germline V gene lookup returns CDR1 SGHAT and CDR2 FQNNGV. The CDR3 consists of 16 residues. The trim removed 3 bases at V and 6 bases at J, leaving 7 bases unmatched. In the original workflow: Reference gene primer amplification in the assay estimated nucleated cell counts. Libraries were prepared by immunoSEQ multiplex PCR; TCRdb keeps only in-frame clonotypes and omits some of them. The V and J calls and clone size were taken over from that table, and D and trimming were inferred from the DNA. The repertoire has around 230,000 clones, roughly 79% of them found once; the top ten carry approximately 16%. These data belong to a study of blood T cell repertoires in COVID-19.

The chain has TRBV11-2 and TRBJ2-2, with TRBD2 matching 10 bases. This sequence was found in a man aged 35-49 years who had recovered from COVID-19. Sequencing was done on a sample of PBMCs or T cells enriched from blood (not recorded which). CDR3 sequence (DNA): TGTGCCAGCAGCTTCCCGGGGACTAGCGTTTCCGGGGAGCTGTTTTTT. Translating it yields CASSFPGTSVSGELFF.